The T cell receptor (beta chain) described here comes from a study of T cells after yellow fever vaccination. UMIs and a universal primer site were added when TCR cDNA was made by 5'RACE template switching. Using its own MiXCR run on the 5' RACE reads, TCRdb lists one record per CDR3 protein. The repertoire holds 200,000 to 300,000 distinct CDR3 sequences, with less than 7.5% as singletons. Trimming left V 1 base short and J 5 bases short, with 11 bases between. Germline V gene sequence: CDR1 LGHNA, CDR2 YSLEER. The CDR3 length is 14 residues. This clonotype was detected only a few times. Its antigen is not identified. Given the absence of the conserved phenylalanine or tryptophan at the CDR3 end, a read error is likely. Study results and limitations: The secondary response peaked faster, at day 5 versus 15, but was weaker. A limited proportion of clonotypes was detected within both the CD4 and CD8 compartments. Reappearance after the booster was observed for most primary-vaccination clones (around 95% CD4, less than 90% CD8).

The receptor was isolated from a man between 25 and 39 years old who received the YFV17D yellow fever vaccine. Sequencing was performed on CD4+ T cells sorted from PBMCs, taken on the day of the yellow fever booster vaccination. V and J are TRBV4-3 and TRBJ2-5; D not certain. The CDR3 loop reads CASSQASSLETQYL. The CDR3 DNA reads TGCGCCAGCAGCCAAGCCTCCTCCCTGGAGACCCAGTACTTA.